The 11 T cell receptor beta chains listed next were all sequenced from one sample in a study of T cells in Graves' hyperthyroidism and ophthalmopathy. Amplification of TCR beta CDR3 regions used RNA as the template. First-round RT-PCR targeting the TCR CDR3 was performed with the HTBI primer set. TCRdb reprocessed the multiplex PCR reads with MiXCR, giving one entry per CDR3 protein. This table has about 180,000 distinct CDR3 sequences, over 15% appearing once. Sequences were obtained from blood. The origin of the receptors is a woman aged 45-65 years with Graves' hyperthyroidism.

The table lists this clonotype with many counts. The chain employs TRBV5-1 and TRBJ1-4, with D possibly TRBD1 on 5 matching bases. From germline, CDR1 is SGHRS and CDR2 YFSETQ. V was clipped by 4 bases and J by 5 bases, with 18 bases between them. CDR3 length: 16 residues. Written as DNA, the CDR3 is TGCGCCAGCAGCCCGATGTTTGGGGACGGCAATGAAAAACTGTTTTTT. Its translation is CASSPMFGDGNEKLFF.

This clonotype was seen ten or more times. This chain joins TRBV3-1 and TRBJ2-3; D not resolved. The CDR3 length is 13 residues. Trimming stripped 6 bases from V and 8 bases from J, with 15 bases between. Germline values: CDR1 LGHDT, CDR2 YNNKEL (reference sequence). The CDR3 DNA reads as TGTGCCAGCAGACGCTCTCAACTGGGTACGCAGTATTTT. As protein: CASRRSQLGTQYF.

This clonotype was recorded many times. This chain joins TRBV3-1 and TRBJ2-7; 7 nucleotides align to TRBD1. Unmatched junction bases numbered 2, after V lost 5 bases and J lost 1 base. Germline V lookup: CDR1 LGHDT, CDR2 YNNKEL (reference sequence). The length of the CDR3 is 13 residues. The CDR3 loop reads CASSYRGSYEQYF. For the CDR3, the DNA is TGTGCCAGCAGCTACAGGGGTTCCTACGAGCAGTACTTC.

This clonotype was counted a few times. A clone one base away is much larger, so this may be a read error. The rearrangement joins TRBV2 to TRBJ2-7; D is unclear. The V and J ends lost 5 bases and 9 bases respectively, with 14 bases between them. The germline CDR1 and CDR2 sequences are SNHLY and FYNNEI. The CDR3 consists of 12 residues. The CDR3 nucleotides are TGTGCCAGCAGTAAACGGGCTCTTAGGCAGTACTTC. This sequence encodes CASSKRALRQYF.

This clonotype has at least ten counts. The chain joins TRBV25-1 to TRBJ1-5, with TRBD1 identical over 10 bases. Germline loops: CDR1 MGHDK, CDR2 SYGVNS. V lost 3 bases and J lost 4; bases outside the gene matches: 6. The CDR3 contains 16 residues. The CDR3 DNA is TGTGCCAGCAGTGAGGGGGGACAGGGGATAAATCAGCCCCAGCATTTT. This translates into CASSEGGQGINQPQHF.

This clonotype occurred many times. The chain recombines TRBV2 with TRBJ2-1, with D unresolved. Trimming took 6 bases from V and 3 from J, leaving 15 bases between them. The CDR3 is 15 residues long. CDR1 and CDR2 from the germline V gene are SNHLY and FYNNEI. The CDR3 is CASRKLTLIYNEQFF. CDR3 coding DNA: TGTGCCAGCAGAAAACTGACTCTAATCTACAATGAGCAGTTCTTC. Looking up the rest from reference TRBV2 and TRBJ2-1 gives the full variable domain: EPEVTQTPSHQVTQMGQEVILRCVPISNHLYFYWYRQILGQKVEFLVSFYNNEISEKSEIFDDQFSVERPDGSNFTLKIRSTKLEDSAMYFCASRKLTLIYNEQFFGPGTRLTVL.

This clonotype was found many times. The chain couples TRBV19 to TRBJ2-7; 11 bases are shared with TRBD1. The CDR3 has 13 amino acids. Germline trimming cut 8 bases from V and 5 bases from J; bases unmatched to any gene: 5. Germline values: CDR1 LNHDA, CDR2 SQIVND (reference sequence). The CDR3 here is CASGRTGGNEQYF. The CDR3 nucleotides are TGTGCCAGTGGTAGGACAGGGGGCAACGAGCAGTACTTC. Complete variable domain (other parts from reference TRBV19 and TRBJ2-7): DGGITQSPKYLFRKEGQNVTLSCEQNLNHDAMYWYRQDPGQGLRLIYYSQIVNDFQKGDIAEGYSVSREKKESFPLTVTSAQKNPTAFYLCASGRTGGNEQYFGPGTRLTVT.

The table lists this clonotype with a few counts. This chain links TRBV3-2 with TRBJ1-2; the table calls TRBD1, which could not be checked here. TRBV3-2 is noted as a pseudogene. The CDR3 extends over 20 amino acids. This CDR3 is CASSQDGYTEPLRVGYGYTF. The CDR3 DNA reads TGTGCCAGCAGCCAAGATGGATACACCGAACCTCTCCGGGTCGGTTATGGCTACACCTTC.

The sample holds a few counts of this clonotype. The J gene is TRBJ1-6, the V gene TRBV7-9; unclear D gene. Germline V CDR1 and CDR2: SEHNR, FQNEAQ (reference sequence). With 4 bases removed from V and 3 bases from J, the gap between germline ends came to 13 bases. The CDR3 covers 16 residues. CDR3 residues: CASSSGSGFYNSPLHF. The CDR3 DNA reads TGTGCCAGCAGCTCAGGATCGGGCTTCTATAATTCACCCCTCCACTTT.

This rearrangement joins TRBV7-3 to TRBJ2-3; 14 nucleotides align to TRBD2. The ends lost 4 bases at V and 2 bases at J; junction bases unmatched: 8. This CDR3 has 18 residues. The germline V gene has CDR1 SGHTA and CDR2 FQGTGA. The CDR3 DNA sequence: TGTGCCAGCAGCTCCTCGACTAGCGGGAGGGCAAACACAGATACGCAGTATTTT. Translation: CASSSSTSGRANTDTQYF.

This chain links TRBV3-1 with TRBJ1-1; D gene ambiguous. V gave up 2 bases and J gave up 0 bases, with 10 bases separating them. Germline-derived CDR1 and CDR2 are LGHDT and YNNKEL (reference sequence). The CDR3 consists of 15 residues. CDR3 DNA: TGTGCCAGCAGCCAAATGGCACAGATGAACACTGAAGCTTTCTTT. This sequence encodes CASSQMAQMNTEAFF.